The TCR beta chain under discussion was sequenced for a study of blood T cell repertoires in COVID-19. Study details: Whether acute or convalescent, the COVID-19 samples came from the United States, Italy and Spain. Nucleic acid was either cDNA or gDNA, and it came from T cells, B-cell-depleted T cells, or PBMCs.

Germline V gives CDR1 GTSNPN, CDR2 SVGIG (reference sequence). The CDR3 spans 13 residues. V lost 0 bases and J 2 bases, leaving 7 bases between the germline ends. Sample share makes this clone medium-sized. As originally analysed: Amplification of reference gene primers provided the estimated nucleated cell counts. Generated by immunoSEQ multiplex PCR, the TCRdb table keeps only in-frame clones and is missing some. V, J and clone size are taken as reported in that table, and D and trimming were inferred from the DNA itself. This table holds roughly 32,000 clones, roughly three quarters found once. Sequenced sample: peripheral blood. The chain has TRBV30 and TRBJ1-2; D remains unclear. This receptor was obtained from a human donor in a cohort sampled during active COVID-19. This CDR3 reads CAWSVLLNYGYTF. In DNA, the CDR3 is TGTGCCTGGAGTGTACTTCTAAACTATGGCTACACCTTC.